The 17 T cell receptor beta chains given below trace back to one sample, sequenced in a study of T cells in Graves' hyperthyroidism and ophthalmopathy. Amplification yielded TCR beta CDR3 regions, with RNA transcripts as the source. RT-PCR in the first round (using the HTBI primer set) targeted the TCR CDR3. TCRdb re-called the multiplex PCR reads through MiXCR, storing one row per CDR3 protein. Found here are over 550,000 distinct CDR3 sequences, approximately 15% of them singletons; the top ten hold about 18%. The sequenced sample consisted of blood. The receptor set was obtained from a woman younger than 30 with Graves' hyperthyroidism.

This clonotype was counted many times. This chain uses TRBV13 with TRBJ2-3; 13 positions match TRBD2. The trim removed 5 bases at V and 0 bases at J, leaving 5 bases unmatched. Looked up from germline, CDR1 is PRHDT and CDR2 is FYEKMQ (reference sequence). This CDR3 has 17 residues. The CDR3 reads CASSPGLAGTSTDTQYF. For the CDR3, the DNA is TGTGCCAGCAGCCCGGGACTAGCGGGGACAAGCACAGATACGCAGTATTTT.

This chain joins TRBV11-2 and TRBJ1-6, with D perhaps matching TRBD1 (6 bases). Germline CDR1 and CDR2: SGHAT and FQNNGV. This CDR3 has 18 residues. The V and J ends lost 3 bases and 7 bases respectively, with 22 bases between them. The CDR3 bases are TGTGCCAGCAGCTTTCTCGCACCGTGGGGGGGCCCCAATTCACCCCTCCACTTT. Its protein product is CASSFLAPWGGPNSPLHF.

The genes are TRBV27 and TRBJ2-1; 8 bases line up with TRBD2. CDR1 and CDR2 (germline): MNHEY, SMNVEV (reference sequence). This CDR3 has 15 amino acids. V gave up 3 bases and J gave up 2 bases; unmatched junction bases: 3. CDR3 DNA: TGTGCCAGCAGTTTTAGCGGGGAGGCCTACAATGAGCAGTTCTTC. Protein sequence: CASSFSGEAYNEQFF.

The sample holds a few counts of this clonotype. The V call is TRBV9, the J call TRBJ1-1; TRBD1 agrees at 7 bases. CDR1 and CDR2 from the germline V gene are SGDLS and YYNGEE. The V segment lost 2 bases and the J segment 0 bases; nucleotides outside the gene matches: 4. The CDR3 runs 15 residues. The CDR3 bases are TGTGCCAGCAGCGTTGACCAGGGGGTGAACACTGAAGCTTTCTTT. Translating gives CASSVDQGVNTEAFF.

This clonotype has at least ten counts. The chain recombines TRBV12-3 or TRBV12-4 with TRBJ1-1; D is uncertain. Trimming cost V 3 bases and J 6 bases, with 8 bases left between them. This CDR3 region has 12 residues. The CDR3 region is CASSFVGSEAFF. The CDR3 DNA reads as TGTGCCAGCAGTTTCGTGGGTTCTGAAGCTTTCTTT.

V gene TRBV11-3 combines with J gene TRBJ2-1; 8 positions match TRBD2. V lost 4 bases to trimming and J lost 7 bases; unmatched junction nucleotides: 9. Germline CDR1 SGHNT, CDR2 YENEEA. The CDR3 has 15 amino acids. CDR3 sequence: CASSSTGGGRNEQFF. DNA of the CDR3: TGTGCCAGCAGCTCGACGGGGGGGGGGCGGAATGAGCAGTTCTTC.

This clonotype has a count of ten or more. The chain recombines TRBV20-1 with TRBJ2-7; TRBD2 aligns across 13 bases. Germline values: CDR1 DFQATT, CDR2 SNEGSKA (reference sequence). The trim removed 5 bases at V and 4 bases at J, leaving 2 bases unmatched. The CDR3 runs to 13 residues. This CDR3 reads CSAWGLAGYEQYF. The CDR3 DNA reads TGCAGTGCTTGGGGACTAGCGGGATACGAGCAGTACTTC.

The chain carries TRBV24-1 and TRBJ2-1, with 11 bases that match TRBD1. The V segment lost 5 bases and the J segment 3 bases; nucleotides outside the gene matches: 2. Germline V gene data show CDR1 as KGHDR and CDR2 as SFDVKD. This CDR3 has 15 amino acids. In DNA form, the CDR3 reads TGTGCCACCAGTGGGGACAGGGGGTTCTACAATGAGCAGTTCTTC. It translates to CATSGDRGFYNEQFF.

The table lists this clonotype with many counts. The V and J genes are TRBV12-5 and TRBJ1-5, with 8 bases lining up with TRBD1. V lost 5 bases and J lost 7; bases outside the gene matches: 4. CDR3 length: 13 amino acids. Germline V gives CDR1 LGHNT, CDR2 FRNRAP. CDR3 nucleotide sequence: TGTGCTAGTGGTAAGGACAGGGACCAGCCCCAGCATTTT. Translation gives CASGKDRDQPQHF.

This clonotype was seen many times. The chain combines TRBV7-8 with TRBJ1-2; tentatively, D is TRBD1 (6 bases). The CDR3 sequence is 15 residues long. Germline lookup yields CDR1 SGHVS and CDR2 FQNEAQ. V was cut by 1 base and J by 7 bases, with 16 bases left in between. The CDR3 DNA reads TGTGCCAGCAGCTTAGATCTGGGGGCGGTTTCTGGCTACACCTTC. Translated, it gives CASSLDLGAVSGYTF.

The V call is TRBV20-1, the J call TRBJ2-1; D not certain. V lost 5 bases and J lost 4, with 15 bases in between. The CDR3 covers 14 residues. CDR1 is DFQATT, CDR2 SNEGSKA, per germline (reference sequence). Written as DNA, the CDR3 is TGCAGTGCTGACCCGGCGGCAGGTTACAATGAGCAGTTCTTC. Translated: CSADPAAGYNEQFF.

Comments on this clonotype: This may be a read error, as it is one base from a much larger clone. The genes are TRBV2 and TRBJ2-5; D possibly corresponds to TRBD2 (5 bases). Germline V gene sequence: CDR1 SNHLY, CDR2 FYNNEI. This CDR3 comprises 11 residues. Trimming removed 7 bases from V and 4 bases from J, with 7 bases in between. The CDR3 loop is CASIEGETQYF. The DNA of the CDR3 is TGTGCCAGCATTGAGGGAGAGACCCAGTACTTC.

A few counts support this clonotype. CDR3 sequence (DNA): TGTGCCAGCAGTTTGAATCTAGGTAGCAATCAGCCCCAGCATTTT. Its protein product is CASSLNLGSNQPQHF. The chain has TRBV12-3 or TRBV12-4 and TRBJ1-5; D ambiguous. The germline V and J ends were trimmed by 3 bases and 0 bases, with 9 bases remaining between them. The CDR3 consists of 15 residues.

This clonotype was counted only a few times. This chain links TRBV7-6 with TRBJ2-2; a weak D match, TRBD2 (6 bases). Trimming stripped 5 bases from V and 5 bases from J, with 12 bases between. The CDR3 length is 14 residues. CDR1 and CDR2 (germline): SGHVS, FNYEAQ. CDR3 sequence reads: CASSKAGPTGELFF. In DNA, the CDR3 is TGTGCCAGCAGCAAAGCGGGTCCTACCGGGGAGCTGTTTTTT.

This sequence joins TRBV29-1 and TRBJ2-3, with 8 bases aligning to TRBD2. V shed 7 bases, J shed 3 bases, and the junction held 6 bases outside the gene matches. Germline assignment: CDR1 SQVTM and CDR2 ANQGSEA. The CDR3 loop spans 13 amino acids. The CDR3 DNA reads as TGCAGCGATTGGAGCGGGAGTACAGATACGCAGTATTTT. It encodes CSDWSGSTDTQYF.

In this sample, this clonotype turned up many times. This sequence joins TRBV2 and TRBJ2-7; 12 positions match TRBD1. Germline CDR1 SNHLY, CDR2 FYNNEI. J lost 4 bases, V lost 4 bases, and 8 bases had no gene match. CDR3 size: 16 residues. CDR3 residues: CASSGFGTGGSYEQYF. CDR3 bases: TGTGCCAGCAGTGGGTTTGGGACAGGGGGCAGTTACGAGCAGTACTTC.

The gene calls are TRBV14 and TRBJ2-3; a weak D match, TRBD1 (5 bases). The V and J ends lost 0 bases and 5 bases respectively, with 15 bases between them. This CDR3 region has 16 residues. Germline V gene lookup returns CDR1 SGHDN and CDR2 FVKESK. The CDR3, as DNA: TGTGCCAGCAGCCAAGAAAGGGGCGCATTAAGAGATACGCAGTATTTT. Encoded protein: CASSQERGALRDTQYF.